The present T cell receptor (beta chain) was sequenced within a study of blood T cell repertoires in COVID-19. As for the study in general: Sites across the United States, Italy and Spain contributed samples from acute and convalescent COVID-19. Sources were T cells, B-cell-depleted T cells, or PBMCs; the material itself was cDNA or gDNA.

In the source study's methods: Estimates of nucleated cell counts were drawn from the amplification of reference gene primers. Data came from immunoSEQ multiplex PCR; TCRdb stores just in-frame clones and leaves some out. V and J calls and clone size are given by that table; D and trimming were obtained from the DNA. The repertoire holds some 190,000 clones, with around 88% as singletons. The CDR3 sequence is 16 residues long. V shed 3 bases, J shed 2 bases, and the junction held 10 bases outside the gene matches. Germline CDR1 MNHEY, CDR2 SVGAGI. The gene calls are TRBV6-5 and TRBJ2-7; 7 positions agree with TRBD1. This clonotype was obtained from a young man with active or convalescent COVID-19. The sequencing input was peripheral blood. The CDR3 bases are TGTGCCAGCAGTTATTGGGGTCAGGGGGAGACCTACGAGCAGTACTTC. This sequence encodes CASSYWGQGETYEQYF.